The 11 T cell receptor beta chains given below trace back to one sample, sequenced in a study of human thymus T cells. Thymus was obtained from resections taken during corrective heart surgery. The data were produced by immunoSEQ multiplex PCR, yet TCRdb's version contains in-frame clones alone and is incomplete. The sample consists of approximately 71,000 clones, around 95% of them appearing once. The sequenced sample consisted of thymus tissue. Receptors were obtained from a girl less than two years old with a congenital heart defect but otherwise immunologically healthy.

This clone was counted only a few times. V usage is TRBV5-4 and J usage is TRBJ1-5; D remains unclear. Per germline, CDR1 SGHNT and CDR2 YYREEE (reference sequence). This CDR3 region has 18 residues. V lost 3 bases to trimming and J lost 1 base, with 20 bases between them. In DNA, the CDR3 is TGTGCCAGCAGCTCCTCCTCCTCCGCCTATGGCAGCAATCAGCCCCAGCATTTT. Translation gives CASSSSSSAYGSNQPQHF.

This chain joins TRBV10-3 and TRBJ2-2; 8 bases map to TRBD1. The CDR3 extends over 15 amino acids. Unmatched junction bases numbered 9, after V lost 6 bases and J lost 6 bases. Germline V gene lookup returns CDR1 ENHRY and CDR2 SYGVKD. In nucleotides, the CDR3 is TGTGCCATCAGCCCACAGGGGGGAGCGGCCGGGGAGCTGTTTTTT. Translation gives CAISPQGGAAGELFF.

The rearrangement uses TRBV4-1 and TRBJ1-2; D possibly corresponds to TRBD1 (6 bases). Trimming cost V 0 bases and J 4 bases, with 21 bases left between them. This CDR3 is built from 18 residues. Germline V CDR1 and CDR2: MGHRA, YSYEKL. The CDR3 sequence is CASSQEVTGSFWAYGYTF. The CDR3 DNA sequence: TGCGCCAGCAGCCAAGAAGTAACAGGGAGTTTTTGGGCCTATGGCTACACCTTC.

The V gene is TRBV5-8, the J gene TRBJ2-7; 7 nucleotides align to TRBD1. Germline trimming cut 6 bases from V and 2 bases from J; bases unmatched to any gene: 11. The CDR3 length is 15 residues. Germline V lookup: CDR1 SGHTS, CDR2 YDEGEE. The CDR3, as DNA: TGTGCCAGCACGTGGGACAGACCTATGGCCTACGAGCAGTACTTC. This translates into CASTWDRPMAYEQYF.

This rearrangement joins TRBV5-6 to TRBJ1-1, with TRBD1 as a possible D gene (6 bases). Trimming removed 2 bases from V and 2 bases from J, with 19 bases in between. The CDR3 covers 17 residues. Germline lookup yields CDR1 SGHDT and CDR2 YYEEEE. CDR3 DNA: TGTGCCAGCAGCTTAGCTGCCCGGACAGACTCCAACACTGAAGCTTTCTTT. Translating gives CASSLAARTDSNTEAFF.

V is TRBV28 and J is TRBJ2-7; D remains ambiguous. The CDR3 consists of 14 residues. Trimming took 6 bases from V and 6 from J, leaving 18 bases between them. The V gene's germline CDR1 is MDHEN and CDR2 SYDVKM. The CDR3 nucleotides read TGTGCCAGCAGCCATGCGTTAGGAAATCGCGAGCAGTACTTC. Translating it yields CASSHALGNREQYF. Full variable domain (remainder filled in from reference TRBV28 and TRBJ2-7): DVKVTQSSRYLVKRTGEKVFLECVQDMDHENMFWYRQDPGLGLRLIYFSYDVKMKEKGDIPEGYSVSREKKERFSLILESASTNQTSMYLCASSHALGNREQYFGPGTRLTVT.

The CDR3 DNA reads TGTGCCAGCTCACCAGGTCCGTCCCCTAACTATGGCTACACCTTC. Encoded protein: CASSPGPSPNYGYTF. The chain links TRBV18 to TRBJ1-2; unclear D gene. V dropped 2 bases and J dropped 0 bases, with 10 bases sitting between them. CDR1 and CDR2 (germline): KGHSH, LQKENI. The CDR3 has 15 residues.

The chain combines TRBV6-5 with TRBJ1-2, with no clear D. Germline CDR1 MNHEY, CDR2 SVGAGI. The CDR3 contains 14 residues. V shed 2 bases and J shed 2 bases, with 9 bases lying between them. As DNA, the CDR3 is TGTGCCAGCAGTTACAGGGTGGAAAACTATGGCTACACCTTC. Translation: CASSYRVENYGYTF.

The V and J genes are TRBV19 and TRBJ1-5; D perhaps matches TRBD1 (6 bases). Looked up from germline, CDR1 is LNHDA and CDR2 is SQIVND (reference sequence). V was trimmed by 1 base and J by 3 bases, leaving 10 bases between them. The CDR3 has 15 amino acids. The CDR3, as DNA: TGTGCCAGTAGTATAGTAGGGGGGAACAATCAGCCCCAGCATTTT. This encodes CASSIVGGNNQPQHF. Full variable domain (rest looked up from reference TRBV19 and TRBJ1-5): DGGITQSPKYLFRKEGQNVTLSCEQNLNHDAMYWYRQDPGQGLRLIYYSQIVNDFQKGDIAEGYSVSREKKESFPLTVTSAQKNPTAFYLCASSIVGGNNQPQHFGDGTRLSIL.

The J gene is TRBJ1-5, the V gene TRBV7-6; 7 bases are shared with TRBD1. CDR1 and CDR2 (germline): SGHVS, FNYEAQ. The CDR3 consists of 16 residues. The J segment lost 3 bases and the V segment lost 5 bases, leaving 10 bases of the junction unmatched. CDR3 in DNA: TGTGCCAGCAGCCTCCCTGACAGGGCCCCCAATCAGCCCCAGCATTTT. Its translation: CASSLPDRAPNQPQHF.

The chain joins TRBV28 to TRBJ2-2; a possible D gene is TRBD1 (5 bases). The CDR3 runs to 16 residues. Germline-derived CDR1 and CDR2 are MDHEN and SYDVKM. V was shortened by 11 bases and J by 7 bases, with 26 bases between the two germline ends. The CDR3 loop is CAVSALLGPIIGELFF. CDR3 sequence (DNA): TGTGCCGTTTCAGCGCTCTTGGGGCCTATAATCGGGGAGCTGTTTTTT.